The 17 T cell receptor beta chains reported below all come from one sample, sequenced in a study of OX40 agonist ivuxolimab in advanced cancers. Produced via immunoSEQ multiplex PCR; TCRdb's table is partial and in-frame only. The profile shows under 75,000 clones, 81% of them singletons. Source: CD4+ or CD8+ T cells sorted from blood, taken in a trial of the OX40 agonist ivuxolimab. These receptors all come from an adult with an advanced solid tumor such as melanoma, head and neck, liver or kidney cancer.

The chain couples TRBV6-1 to TRBJ1-1; TRBD1 is a possible D gene (6 bases). Germline assignment: CDR1 MNHNS and CDR2 SASEGT. CDR3 length: 15 residues. V lost 7 bases and J 4 bases, leaving 19 bases between the germline ends. This CDR3 reads CASTELRGVGTEAFF. The CDR3 nucleotides read TGTGCCAGCACCGAATTGAGGGGGGTCGGCACTGAAGCTTTCTTT.

For the CDR3, the DNA is TGTGCCAGCAGCTTGGTATGGTCTAGAATGGGGGAGACCCAGTACTTC. Amino acids: CASSLVWSRMGETQYF. V gene TRBV11-1 combines with J gene TRBJ2-5, with D unclear. This CDR3 contains 16 residues. Deletions cut 3 bases from V and 5 bases from J, with 19 bases between. Germline assignment: CDR1 SGHAT and CDR2 FQDESV (reference sequence).

Concerning this clone: The junction departs from germline at one end; a sequencing error may be responsible. The sample carries other DNA sequences with the same CDR3. V usage is TRBV6-4 and J usage is TRBJ1-1, with a possible D match to TRBD1 (6 bases). From germline, CDR1 is MRHNA and CDR2 SNTAGT. This CDR3 has 14 amino acids. This CDR3 reads CASSTDRTNTEAFF. Here the CDR3 DNA reads TGCGCCAGCAGTACAGACAGGACGAACACTGAAGCTTTCTTT.

This clone was detected a few times. This rearrangement joins TRBV4-1 to TRBJ2-1; D is possibly TRBD1 (5 bases). Germline CDR1 is MGHRA and CDR2 is YSYEKL. The CDR3 has 16 residues. V was trimmed by 3 bases and J by 9 bases, leaving 21 bases between them. In DNA form, the CDR3 reads TGCGCCAGCAGCCATGTGCTAGGGGCTAATGGTGCTGAGCAGTTCTTC. Residues: CASSHVLGANGAEQFF.

The chain employs TRBV7-9 and TRBJ1-1, with no clear D. Germline-derived CDR1 and CDR2 are SEHNR and FQNEAQ (reference sequence). This CDR3 has 14 amino acids. Trimming cost V 1 base and J 6 bases, with 12 bases left between them. The CDR3 bases are TGTGCCAGCAGCTTAGACTTTTCGGACCCTGAAGCTTTCTTT. Translating it yields CASSLDFSDPEAFF. Supplemented by reference TRBV7-9 and TRBJ1-1, the full variable domain reads DTGVSQNPRHKITKRGQNVTFRCDPISEHNRLYWYRQTLGQGPEFLTYFQNEAQLEKSRLLSDRFSAERPKGSFSTLEIQRTEQGDSAMYLCASSLDFSDPEAFFGQGTRLTVV.

The gene calls are TRBV6-1 and TRBJ1-3; D remains unclear. Germline V gives CDR1 MNHNS, CDR2 SASEGT. Trimming stripped 8 bases from V and 4 bases from J, with 9 bases between. This CDR3 has 12 amino acids. The CDR3 loop is CASGSTGNTIYF. The CDR3, as DNA: TGTGCCAGCGGATCCACAGGAAACACCATATATTTT.

V gene TRBV5-1 combines with J gene TRBJ2-2; maybe TRBD2 (6 bases). CDR3 length: 15 amino acids. Germline CDR1 and CDR2: SGHRS and YFSETQ. Trimming stripped 4 bases from V and 4 bases from J, with 14 bases between. CDR3 sequence (DNA): TGCGCCAGCAGCGGACCGGGACTGCTCACCGGGGAGCTGTTTTTT. Translation gives CASSGPGLLTGELFF.

V gene TRBV30 combines with J gene TRBJ2-3; D call uncertain. V was cut by 2 bases and J by 4 bases, with 7 bases left in between. The CDR3 length is 12 residues. The V gene's germline CDR1 is GTSNPN and CDR2 SVGIG (reference sequence). For the CDR3, the DNA is TGTGCCTGGAGTACCAACGCAGATACGCAGTATTTT. Protein product: CAWSTNADTQYF.

This CDR3 is CAISGSEGEKLFF. Here the CDR3 DNA reads TGTGCCATCAGTGGATCCGAGGGTGAAAAACTGTTTTTT. The rearrangement links TRBV10-3 to TRBJ1-4; D ambiguous. From germline, CDR1 is ENHRY and CDR2 SYGVKD. V lost 4 bases and J lost 7, with 10 bases in between. The CDR3 consists of 13 residues.

The chain has TRBV5-1 and TRBJ2-3; a possible D gene is TRBD1 (5 bases). There are 15 residues in the CDR3. V was trimmed by 0 bases and J by 0 bases, leaving 8 bases between them. Germline V lookup: CDR1 SGHRS, CDR2 YFSETQ. DNA of the CDR3: TGCGCCAGCAGCTTGGCCAGGGCTAGCACAGATACGCAGTATTTT. This translates into CASSLARASTDTQYF. Complete variable domain (other parts from reference TRBV5-1 and TRBJ2-3): KAGVTQTPRYLIKTRGQQVTLSCSPISGHRSVSWYQQTPGQGLQFLFEYFSETQRNKGNFPGRFSGRQFSNSRSEMNVSTLELGDSALYLCASSLARASTDTQYFGPGTRLTVL.

The rearrangement uses TRBV6-5 and TRBJ1-2; 7 nucleotides agree with TRBD1. The V gene's germline CDR1 is MNHEY and CDR2 SVGAGI. Unmatched junction bases numbered 5, after V lost 6 bases and J lost 1 base. The CDR3 contains 14 residues. This CDR3 reads CASRRTGVNYGYTF. The CDR3 DNA reads TGTGCCAGCAGACGTACAGGGGTTAACTATGGCTACACCTTC.

V is TRBV14 and J is TRBJ1-6; 7 bases are a match to TRBD1. The CDR3 covers 16 residues. Trimming at V came to 0 bases and at J to 7 bases, leaving 6 bases not matched to a gene. Germline-derived CDR1 and CDR2 are SGHDN and FVKESK. For the CDR3, the DNA is TGTGCCAGCAGCCAAGATCAGGACAGGATCAATTCACCCCTCCACTTT. Its translation: CASSQDQDRINSPLHF. The variable domain in full, completed from reference TRBV14 and TRBJ1-6, reads EAGVTQFPSHSVIEKGQTVTLRCDPISGHDNLYWYRRVMGKEIKFLLHFVKESKQDESGMPNNRFLAERTGGTYSTLKVQPAELEDSGVYFCASSQDQDRINSPLHFGNGTRLTVT.

The chain combines TRBV30 with TRBJ2-7; D is unclear. CDR3 size: 14 residues. The ends were cut back, 4 bases at V and 6 bases at J, with 19 bases in the middle. The germline V gene has CDR1 GTSNPN and CDR2 SVGIG (reference sequence). The CDR3 bases are TGTGCCTGGAACAAAGGTGGAAGACTTGCCGAGCAGTACTTC. This codes for CAWNKGGRLAEQYF.

This chain links TRBV5-1 with TRBJ1-2, with a tentative D call TRBD1 (5 bases). The CDR3 totals 14 residues. The ends were cut back, 4 bases at V and 4 bases at J, with 14 bases in the middle. CDR1 and CDR2 from the germline V gene are SGHRS and YFSETQ. CDR3 in DNA: TGCGCCAGCAGCGATGACACTGGGACCTATGGCTACACCTTC. Its protein is CASSDDTGTYGYTF.

This clone occurred once. This sequence joins TRBV30 and TRBJ1-5; no reliable D call. The V and J ends lost 4 bases and 2 bases respectively, with 9 bases between them. The CDR3 has 13 residues. Per germline, CDR1 GTSNPN and CDR2 SVGIG (reference sequence). CDR3 sequence (DNA): TGTGCCTGGAAGGGCTTTGGCAATCAGCCCCAGCATTTT. Translation gives CAWKGFGNQPQHF. Combining the CDR3 with reference TRBV30 and TRBJ1-5 gives the whole variable domain SQTIHQWPATLVQPVGSPLSLECTVEGTSNPNLYWYRQAAGRGLQLLFYSVGIGQISSEVPQNLSASRPQDRQFILSSKKLLLSDSGFYLCAWKGFGNQPQHFGDGTRLSIL.

This chain links TRBV4-2 with TRBJ1-5; D gene unclear. Per germline, CDR1 LGHNA and CDR2 YNFKEQ. The CDR3 covers 13 residues. Trimming cost V 0 bases and J 9 bases, with 9 bases left between them. The DNA of the CDR3 is TGTGCCAGCAGCCAAGATATGTCTGGGCCCCAGCATTTT. It is translated as CASSQDMSGPQHF.

V gene TRBV2 combines with J gene TRBJ2-2; D may be TRBD2 (5 bases). Trimming stripped 5 bases from V and 0 bases from J, with 13 bases between. The CDR3 has 16 residues. Germline assignment: CDR1 SNHLY and CDR2 FYNNEI. The CDR3 here is CASSSRRVSNTGELFF. The CDR3 DNA is TGTGCCAGCAGTTCCAGGCGGGTATCGAACACCGGGGAGCTGTTTTTT.